This TCR beta chain was captured in a study of shared clonotypes between healthy human individuals. V was clipped by 2 bases and J by 8 bases, with 9 bases between them. This CDR3 is 12 amino acids long. CDR1 and CDR2 (germline): MNHEY, SVGAGI. Some clones are missing from TCRdb's copy, which holds only in-frame ones; the method was immunoSEQ multiplex PCR. Of some 1.5 million clones in the sample, roughly 95% are singletons; the top ten hold 1% to 1.5%. The sequenced sample consisted of naive CD4+ T cells sorted from blood. Indicated subset: CD45RA+ positively selected. The receptor was derived from a man in his thirties or forties in good health. The rearrangement joins TRBV6-5 to TRBJ1-2, with D tentatively TRBD1 (5 bases). The CDR3 loop is CASSYGGIGYTF. The DNA of the CDR3 is TGTGCCAGCAGTTACGGGGGTATCGGCTACACCTTC.